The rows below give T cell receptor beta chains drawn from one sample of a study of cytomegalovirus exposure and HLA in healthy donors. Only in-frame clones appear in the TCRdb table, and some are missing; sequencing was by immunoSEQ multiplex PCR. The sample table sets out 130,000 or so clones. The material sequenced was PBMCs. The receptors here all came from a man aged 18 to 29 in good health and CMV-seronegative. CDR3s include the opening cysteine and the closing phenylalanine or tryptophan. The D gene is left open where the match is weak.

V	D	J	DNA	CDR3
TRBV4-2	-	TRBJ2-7	TGTGCCAGCAGCCAAGAATACAGGTCCCACGAGCAGTACTTC	CASSQEYRSHEQYF
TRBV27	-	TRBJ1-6	TGTGCCAGCACCCCCGGTAGAGGCCCCAGCTCCTATAATTCACCCCTCCACTTT	CASTPGRGPSSYNSPLHF
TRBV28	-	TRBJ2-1	TGTGCCAGCAGCCGCGACTCGGGGGGCCGAGTAAATGAGCAGTTCTTC	CASSRDSGGRVNEQFF
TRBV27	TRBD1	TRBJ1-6	TGTGCCAGCCGACAGGGGTTGACACCCCTCCACTTT	CASRQGLTPLHF
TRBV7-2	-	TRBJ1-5	TGTGCCAGCAGCACGGGATCTTCGGGTAATCAGCCCCAGCATTTT	CASSTGSSGNQPQHF
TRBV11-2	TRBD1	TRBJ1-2	TGTGCCAGCAGTTCCGGGACAGGACTATATGGCTACACCTTC	CASSSGTGLYGYTF
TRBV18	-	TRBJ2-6	TGTGCCAGCTCACCAAACCCCCTCTCCCCTACACAGTCTGGGGCCAACGTCCTGACTTTC	CASSPNPLSPTQSGANVLTF
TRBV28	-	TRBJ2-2	TGTGCCGCGGGACTCAACACCGGGGAGCTGTTTTTT	CAAGLNTGELFF
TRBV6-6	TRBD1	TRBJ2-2	TGTGCCAGCATAGGGACAGGGACGAACACCGGGGAGCTGTTTTTT	CASIGTGTNTGELFF
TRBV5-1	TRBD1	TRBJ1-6	TGCGCCAGCAGCTTAAGGGGGCTAGAGTCACCCCTCCACTTT	CASSLRGLESPLHF
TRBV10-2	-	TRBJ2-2	TGCGCCAGCAGTGAGTCGCTCCGGACATTTAACACCGGGGAGCTGTTTTTT	CASSESLRTFNTGELFF
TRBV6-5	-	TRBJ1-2	TGTGCCAGCAGTTACCAAGGGGGAAAGGGAGGCTACACCTTC	CASSYQGGKGGYTF
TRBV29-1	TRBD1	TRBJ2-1	TGCAGCGTTGATCTCGGGACAGGACCGAATGAGCAGTTCTTC	CSVDLGTGPNEQFF
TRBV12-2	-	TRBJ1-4	TGTGCAAGTCGCTTAGGCCGGACAGCAGAAAAACTGTTTTTT	CASRLGRTAEKLFF
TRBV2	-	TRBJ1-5	TGTGCCAGCAGTGTTCAGAATCAGCCCCAGCATTTT	CASSVQNQPQHF
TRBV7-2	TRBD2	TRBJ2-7	TGTGCCAGCAGCTTTACTAGCGGCTACGAGCAGTACTTC	CASSFTSGYEQYF
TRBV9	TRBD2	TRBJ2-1	TGTGCCAGCAGCGTAGTAGGGACTAGCGGGAATGAGCAGTTCTTC	CASSVVGTSGNEQFF
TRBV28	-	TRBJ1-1	TGTGCCTCTTCCGTCTTAACAGCGAACACTGAAGCTTTCTTT	CASSVLTANTEAFF
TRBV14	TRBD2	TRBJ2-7	TGTGCCAGCAGCCAAGATCGACTAGCTTTCAGTGAGCAGTACTTC	CASSQDRLAFSEQYF
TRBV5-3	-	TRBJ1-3	TGTGCCAGAGCGCGGTTCTCTGGAAACACCATATATTTT	CARARFSGNTIYF
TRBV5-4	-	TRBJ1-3	TGTGCCAGCAGCTTGGGGCCCCTCTCTGGAAACACCATATATTTT	CASSLGPLSGNTIYF
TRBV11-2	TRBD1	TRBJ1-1	TGTGCCAGCAGCTCACAGGGGGAGTACACTGAAGCTTTCTTT	CASSSQGEYTEAFF
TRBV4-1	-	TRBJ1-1	TGCGCCAGCAGCCACCGAGGGGAGGCGATGAACACTGAAGCTTTCTTT	CASSHRGEAMNTEAFF
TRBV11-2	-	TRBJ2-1	TGTGCCAGCAGCCCCGGTACGGTAAATGAGCAGTTCTTC	CASSPGTVNEQFF
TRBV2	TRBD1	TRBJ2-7	TGTGCCAGCAGTGAGCCCTCCTTGGGACAGTCCTACGAGCAGTACTTC	CASSEPSLGQSYEQYF
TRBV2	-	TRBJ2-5	TGTGCCAGCAGTGTAGACACCGAATGGGAGACCCAGTACTTC	CASSVDTEWETQYF
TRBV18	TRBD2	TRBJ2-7	TGTGCCAGCTCGCTGGGACTAGCGGGAGGGCAGTACGAGCAGTACTTC	CASSLGLAGGQYEQYF
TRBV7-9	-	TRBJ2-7	TGTGCCAGCAGCCCCCAAGAGCCGGGGACTTTCTCCTACGAGCAGTACTTC	CASSPQEPGTFSYEQYF
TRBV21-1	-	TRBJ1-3	TGTGCCAGCAGCAAAGTAACAGGGAGCTCTGGAAACACCATATATTTT	CASSKVTGSSGNTIYF
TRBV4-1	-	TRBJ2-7	TGCGCCAGCAGCCAAAGCCTCCAGGGGACCGAGCAGTACTTC	CASSQSLQGTEQYF
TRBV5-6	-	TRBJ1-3	TGTGCCAGCATGACTAGCTCTGGAAACACCATATATTTT	CASMTSSGNTIYF
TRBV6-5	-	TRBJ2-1	TGTGCCAGCAGTTACTCACAGTTACCCTACAATGAGCAGTTCTTC	CASSYSQLPYNEQFF
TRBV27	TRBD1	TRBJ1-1	TGTGCCAGCAGTTCAAGACAGGGGACTAAGAACACTGAAGCTTTCTTT	CASSSRQGTKNTEAFF
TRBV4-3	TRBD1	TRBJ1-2	TGCGCCAGCAGCCAAGAACCGAGACAGGGGGCGAGCTACACCTTC	CASSQEPRQGASYTF
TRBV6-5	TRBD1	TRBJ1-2	TGTGCCAGCGGACCGTCGACAGGGTATAACGCTGGCTACACCTTC	CASGPSTGYNAGYTF
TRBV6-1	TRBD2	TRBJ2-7	TGTGCCAGCAGTCCCCTAGCGGGCAGAACCTACGAGCAGTACTTC	CASSPLAGRTYEQYF
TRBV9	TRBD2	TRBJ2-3	TGTGCCAGCAGCGCGACTAGCGGGAGAAGCACAGATACGCAGTATTTT	CASSATSGRSTDTQYF
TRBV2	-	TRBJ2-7	TGTGCCAGCAATAACAGGAACTACGAGCAGTACTTC	CASNNRNYEQYF
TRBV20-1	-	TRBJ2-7	TGCAGTGGTAGGACTAACTACGAGCAGTACTTC	CSGRTNYEQYF
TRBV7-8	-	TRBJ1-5	TGTGCCAGCAGCTTAGCGGTAACAGGGAATCAGCCCCAGCATTTT	CASSLAVTGNQPQHF
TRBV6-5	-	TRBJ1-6	TGTGCCAGCAGTGTCCCCGGGGGTACCCTCCACTTT	CASSVPGGTLHF
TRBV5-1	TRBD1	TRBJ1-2	TGCGCCAGCAGCTGGGACAGGAATTTGTATGGCTACACCTTC	CASSWDRNLYGYTF
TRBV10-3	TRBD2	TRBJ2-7	TGTGCCATCAGTGAGACTAGCGGGTCCTACGAGCAGTACTTC	CAISETSGSYEQYF
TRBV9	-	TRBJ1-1	TGTGCCAGCAGCGCGCTAGAGGTTACTGAAGCTTTCTTT	CASSALEVTEAFF
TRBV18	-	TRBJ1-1	TGTGCCAGCTCACCACGTGCAAGGGGGACGCTGAACACTGAAGCTTTCTTT	CASSPRARGTLNTEAFF
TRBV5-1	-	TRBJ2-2	TGCGCCAGCCGGCCAGGAAGCACCGGGGAGCTGTTTTTT	CASRPGSTGELFF
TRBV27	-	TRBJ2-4	TGTGCCAGCAGTCACACAGGGTGGGGCATTCAGTACTTC	CASSHTGWGIQYF
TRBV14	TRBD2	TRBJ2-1	TGTGCCAGCAGCCAAGTCCGGGGGGATGAGCAGTTCTTC	CASSQVRGDEQFF
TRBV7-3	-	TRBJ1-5	TGTGCCAGCAGCTTAACGGTCGGGGTAGGCCAGCCCCAGCATTTT	CASSLTVGVGQPQHF
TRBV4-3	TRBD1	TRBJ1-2	TGCGCCAGCAGCCAAGATACGACAGGGGGCCGGGGCTACACCTTC	CASSQDTTGGRGYTF
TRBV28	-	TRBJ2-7	TGTGCCAGCAGTCCTCGTAGTAGCGGCCCCTACGAGCAGTACTTC	CASSPRSSGPYEQYF
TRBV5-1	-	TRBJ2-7	TGCGCCAGCAGCGCACCGGCGAACGACCGGGCAGGAGGATCCTACGAGCAGTACTTC	CASSAPANDRAGGSYEQYF
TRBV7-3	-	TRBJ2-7	TGTGCCAGCAGCGACCACGGTACAGGCAGGGTTTTGTACGAGCAGTACTTC	CASSDHGTGRVLYEQYF
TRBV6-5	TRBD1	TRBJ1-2	TGTGCCAGCAGAACAGGACAGGGAGGAATAGATGGCTACACCTTC	CASRTGQGGIDGYTF